These 17 T cell receptor beta chains originate from one sample sequenced in a study of regulatory and conventional T cells in RAG deficiency. TCRdb keeps only in-frame clones here, not all; method: immunoSEQ multiplex PCR. The top ten hold roughly an eighth of the sample, which has tens of thousands of clones, 75% to 90% seen once. This sample was also put to use in a study of regulatory T cells. This second study says: Primers: 52 TRBV forward and 13 TRBJ reverse.

Sequences were obtained from CD8+ T cells sorted from blood. The receptors come from a human donor in good health.

The sample holds one count of this clone. The gene calls are TRBV7-9 and TRBJ1-1; D is perhaps TRBD1 (6 bases). Germline CDR1 SEHNR, CDR2 FQNEAQ (reference sequence). This CDR3 contains 12 residues. Trimming shortened V by 2 bases and J by 12 bases, and 13 bases separated the two germline ends. CDR3 protein: CASSLMEQGPFF. The CDR3 nucleotides are TGTGCCAGCAGCTTAATGGAACAGGGTCCTTTCTTT.

The chain recombines TRBV11-1 with TRBJ2-7, with D possibly matching TRBD2 (6 bases). The germline gives CDR1 SGHAT, CDR2 FQDESV (reference sequence). Trimming shortened V by 1 base and J by 6 bases, and 19 bases separated the two germline ends. This CDR3 region has 16 residues. The CDR3 region is CASSLGVAGSSREQYF. CDR3 nucleotides: TGTGCCAGCAGCTTAGGCGTTGCCGGGAGCTCGCGCGAGCAGTACTTC.

The chain is built from TRBV28 and TRBJ1-4; 10 bases map to TRBD1. The CDR3 is 16 residues long. Germline V CDR1 and CDR2: MDHEN, SYDVKM. Unmatched junction bases numbered 11, after V lost 7 bases and J lost 6 bases. CDR3 nucleotide sequence: TGTGCCAGCAATTGGGGTATTGGGACAGGGGATGAAAAACTGTTTTTT. Amino acid sequence: CASNWGIGTGDEKLFF.

The V call is TRBV5-4, the J call TRBJ1-2; D remains ambiguous. The CDR3 runs 13 residues. V was trimmed by 2 bases and J by 4 bases, leaving 9 bases between them. Germline V gene sequence: CDR1 SGHNT, CDR2 YYREEE (reference sequence). The CDR3 region has the DNA TGTGCCAGCAGCTTTAATCCATTCTATGGCTACACCTTC. Translation gives CASSFNPFYGYTF.

The J gene is TRBJ2-2, the V gene TRBV28, with D tentatively TRBD1 or TRBD2 (5 bases each). CDR1 is MDHEN and CDR2 is SYDVKM in the germline V gene. Deletions cut 8 bases from V and 7 bases from J, with 11 bases between. There are 12 residues in the CDR3. CDR3 residues: CASWGSHGELFF. CDR3 DNA: TGTGCCAGCTGGGGGAGCCACGGGGAGCTGTTTTTT.

J is TRBJ2-2 and V is TRBV5-8; 8 bases line up with TRBD1. The trim removed 1 base at V and 0 bases at J, leaving 2 bases unmatched. The CDR3 sequence is 16 residues long. Germline lookup yields CDR1 SGHTS and CDR2 YDEGEE. The CDR3 sequence is CASSLSRGPNTGELFF. DNA for the CDR3: TGTGCCAGCAGCTTGAGCAGGGGGCCGAACACCGGGGAGCTGTTTTTT.

V usage is TRBV5-6 and J usage is TRBJ1-1; a possible D gene is TRBD1 (6 bases). The germline CDR1 and CDR2 sequences are SGHDT and YYEEEE. There are 15 residues in the CDR3. The V end was cut by 3 bases, the J end by 4 bases, with 16 bases between. The CDR3 sequence: CASSWETGGSTEAFF. As DNA, the CDR3 is TGTGCCAGCAGCTGGGAGACAGGAGGAAGCACTGAAGCTTTCTTT. Supplemented by reference TRBV5-6 and TRBJ1-1, the full variable domain reads DAGVTQSPTHLIKTRGQQVTLRCSPKSGHDTVSWYQQALGQGPQFIFQYYEEEERQRGNFPDRFSGHQFPNYSSELNVNALLLGDSALYLCASSWETGGSTEAFFGQGTRLTVV.

This chain joins TRBV4-2 and TRBJ2-7; TRBD2 matches at 9 bases. The CDR3 runs to 16 residues. From germline, CDR1 is LGHNA and CDR2 YNFKEQ. V lost 3 bases to trimming and J lost 0 bases; unmatched junction nucleotides: 6. CDR3 nucleotides: TGTGCCAGCAGCCAGGCTAGCGGGGAAAGCTCCTACGAGCAGTACTTC. It is translated as CASSQASGESSYEQYF.

Worth noting for this clone: The sample carries other DNA sequences with the same CDR3. The rearrangement joins TRBV10-3 to TRBJ1-1; weak D call: TRBD1 (6 bases). The germline gives CDR1 ENHRY, CDR2 SYGVKD. CDR3 length: 14 residues. V lost 4 bases, J lost 1 base, and 10 bases lay in between. The CDR3 DNA is TGTGCCATCAGTGGTCCGACAGGGAACACTGAAGCTTTCTTT. Its translation is CAISGPTGNTEAFF.

The CDR3 sequence is CASSVGRTGVLGEKLFF. The CDR3 DNA reads as TGTGCCAGCAGCGTAGGAAGGACAGGGGTCCTTGGTGAAAAACTGTTTTTT. J is TRBJ1-4 and V is TRBV9, with 9 bases aligning to TRBD1. There are 17 residues in the CDR3. CDR1 is SGDLS, CDR2 YYNGEE, per germline. Losses at the gene ends were 0 bases for V and 7 bases for J; bases not matched to a gene: 10.

This clone was counted once. The chain uses TRBV29-1 and TRBJ1-2, with TRBD1 matching 8 bases. V lost 3 bases to trimming and J lost 3 bases; unmatched junction nucleotides: 3. The germline gives CDR1 SQVTM, CDR2 ANQGSEA. The length of the CDR3 is 13 residues. The CDR3 DNA follows: TGCAGCGTTGAGGACAGGGTGGACTATGGCTACACCTTC. This translates into CSVEDRVDYGYTF.

The V and J genes are TRBV5-1 and TRBJ2-6; D is possibly TRBD2 (6 bases). V dropped 4 bases and J dropped 4 bases, with 15 bases sitting between them. The length of the CDR3 is 16 residues. Germline V gene lookup returns CDR1 SGHRS and CDR2 YFSETQ. The CDR3: CASSIGGVSGANVLTF. The CDR3 DNA reads as TGCGCCAGCAGCATCGGAGGGGTGTCGGGGGCCAACGTCCTGACTTTC.

This chain connects TRBV5-1 to TRBJ1-1; the D is unclear. This CDR3 has 14 amino acids. Germline CDR1 SGHRS, CDR2 YFSETQ. Trimming stripped 3 bases from V and 6 bases from J, with 15 bases between. The CDR3 is CASSSSIPRAEAFF. The CDR3 coding sequence is TGCGCCAGCAGCTCGTCAATCCCGCGCGCTGAAGCTTTCTTT.

The rearrangement uses TRBV5-6 and TRBJ2-1; 7 nucleotides align to TRBD2. This CDR3 comprises 13 residues. J was trimmed by 7 bases and V by 4 bases; bases with no gene match: 5. Germline loops: CDR1 SGHDT, CDR2 YYEEEE. In DNA form, the CDR3 reads TGTGCCAGCAGCCACTCCGGGAGGAATGAGCAGTTCTTC. This gives the protein CASSHSGRNEQFF.

J is TRBJ2-1 and V is TRBV5-1, with D tentatively TRBD2 (5 bases). This CDR3 contains 15 residues. The V gene's germline CDR1 is SGHRS and CDR2 YFSETQ. Deletions cut 6 bases from V and 3 bases from J, with 16 bases between. CDR3 protein: CASIKDGNLYNEQFF. The CDR3 DNA reads as TGCGCCAGCATTAAGGACGGGAACCTCTACAATGAGCAGTTCTTC. The entire variable domain, with the rest obtained from reference TRBV5-1 and TRBJ2-1, is as follows: KAGVTQTPRYLIKTRGQQVTLSCSPISGHRSVSWYQQTPGQGLQFLFEYFSETQRNKGNFPGRFSGRQFSNSRSEMNVSTLELGDSALYLCASIKDGNLYNEQFFGPGTRLTVL.

The chain links TRBV6-1 to TRBJ2-3; TRBD2 matches at 16 bases. Per germline, CDR1 MNHNS and CDR2 SASEGT. There are 20 residues in the CDR3. Trimming cost V 1 base and J 4 bases; bases outside gene matches: 11. CDR3 in amino acids: CASSEGPGTSGRAPPDTQYF. DNA of the CDR3: TGTGCCAGCAGTGAAGGGCCCGGGACTAGCGGGAGGGCTCCGCCAGATACGCAGTATTTT.

This clone was detected a few times. The chain recombines TRBV27 with TRBJ1-1; TRBD1 agrees at 7 bases. V lost 2 bases, J lost 0 bases, and 0 bases stayed unmatched. The CDR3 length is 14 residues. Germline CDR1 and CDR2: MNHEY and SMNVEV (reference sequence). CDR3: CASSLDRVNTEAFF. The CDR3 coding sequence is TGTGCCAGCAGTTTAGACAGGGTGAACACTGAAGCTTTCTTT.